Below, 30 T cell receptor beta chains from the same sample are listed, as sequenced in a study of OX40 agonist ivuxolimab in advanced cancers. Library preparation employed the immunoSEQ multiplex PCR assay. The clones in this table, taken by TCRdb from immuneACCESS, are in-frame only. Not every clone is retained; where verified, under half of the shortfall comes from an unresolved V gene, and the cause of the rest is unknown. The sample includes 65,000 to 80,000 clones, with about four fifths observed a single time. The top ten constitute 0.51% of the sample. This material consisted of CD4+ or CD8+ T cells sorted from blood, taken in a trial of the OX40 agonist ivuxolimab. All receptors come from an adult with an advanced solid tumor such as melanoma, head and neck, liver or kidney cancer.

The chain carries TRBV19 and TRBJ2-2; perhaps TRBD1 as D (6 bases). V lost 5 bases and J lost 4, with 11 bases in between. CDR1 and CDR2 (germline): LNHDA, SQIVND (reference sequence). CDR3 length: 14 residues. CDR3 amino acids: CASSPRTATGELFF. For the CDR3, the DNA is TGTGCCAGTAGTCCTAGGACAGCCACCGGGGAGCTGTTTTTT. The variable domain in full, completed from reference TRBV19 and TRBJ2-2, reads DGGITQSPKYLFRKEGQNVTLSCEQNLNHDAMYWYRQDPGQGLRLIYYSQIVNDFQKGDIAEGYSVSREKKESFPLTVTSAQKNPTAFYLCASSPRTATGELFFGEGSRLTVL.

The chain employs TRBV9 and TRBJ2-7; 7 positions agree with TRBD2. Germline V gene sequence: CDR1 SGDLS, CDR2 YYNGEE. This CDR3 has 16 residues. J was trimmed by 2 bases and V by 0 bases; bases with no gene match: 8. The CDR3 nucleotides read TGTGCCAGCAGCGTAGGCGGGAGACCTGAAACCTACGAGCAGTACTTC. This sequence encodes CASSVGGRPETYEQYF.

The J gene is TRBJ1-4, the V gene TRBV30; TRBD1 aligns across 7 bases. This CDR3 is 15 amino acids long. From germline, CDR1 is GTSNPN and CDR2 SVGIG (reference sequence). V gave up 2 bases and J gave up 8 bases; unmatched junction bases: 11. CDR3 nucleotides: TGTGCCTGGAGTCCGTGGGGCAGGGGGGACGAAAAACTGTTTTTT. It specifies CAWSPWGRGDEKLFF.

The J gene is TRBJ1-3, the V gene TRBV7-9; D might be TRBD1 (5 bases). Trimming pared 2 bases from V and 1 base from J, leaving 6 bases between. The CDR3 consists of 14 residues. Germline V gene lookup returns CDR1 SEHNR and CDR2 FQNEAQ (reference sequence). Here the CDR3 DNA reads TGTGCCAGCAGCTTAAGACAGTCTGGAAACACCATATATTTT. Its translation: CASSLRQSGNTIYF.

The V gene is TRBV5-4, the J gene TRBJ1-6; 9 positions match TRBD1. Trimming removed 4 bases from V and 7 bases from J; junction bases left unmatched: 3. From germline, CDR1 is SGHNT and CDR2 YYREEE (reference sequence). This CDR3 is 14 amino acids long. The CDR3 spells CASSVGQGNSPLHF. DNA of the CDR3: TGTGCCAGCAGCGTGGGACAGGGCAATTCACCCCTCCACTTT.

The chain links TRBV6-1 to TRBJ1-1; 9 bases line up with TRBD1. The CDR3 consists of 15 residues. CDR1 and CDR2 (germline): MNHNS, SASEGT. The V and J ends lost 3 bases and 1 base, in that order; junction bases with no gene match: 3. The CDR3 loop reads CASSEPGQGNTEAFF. The CDR3 nucleotides read TGTGCCAGCAGTGAGCCGGGACAGGGGAACACTGAAGCTTTCTTT.

This rearrangement joins TRBV5-1 to TRBJ2-3; D possibly matches TRBD1 or TRBD2 (6 bases each). Germline-derived CDR1 and CDR2 are SGHRS and YFSETQ. The V and J ends lost 1 base and 0 bases respectively, with 9 bases between them. The CDR3 loop spans 15 amino acids. CDR3 protein: CASSLRGASTDTQYF. The CDR3 DNA reads as TGCGCCAGCAGCTTGAGGGGGGCGAGCACAGATACGCAGTATTTT.

The chain carries TRBV27 and TRBJ1-4; a possible D gene is TRBD1 (5 bases). This CDR3 contains 13 residues. Germline assignment: CDR1 MNHEY and CDR2 SMNVEV (reference sequence). V lost 4 bases and J lost 5, with 8 bases in between. The DNA for the CDR3 is TGTGCCAGCAGTTCTGACAGAAATGAAAAACTGTTTTTT. Protein: CASSSDRNEKLFF.

The genes are TRBV6-1 and TRBJ1-5; 7 nucleotides line up with TRBD1. The CDR3 consists of 14 residues. CDR1 MNHNS and CDR2 SASEGT come from the germline V gene. Trimming cost V 7 bases and J 4 bases; bases outside gene matches: 7. The CDR3 DNA follows: TGTGCCAGCATATCGACAGGGTGGAATCAGCCCCAGCATTTT. Translating gives CASISTGWNQPQHF.

V gene TRBV6-1 combines with J gene TRBJ2-5; possible D gene TRBD2, 5 bases. V was trimmed by 8 bases and J by 4 bases, leaving 14 bases between them. The germline gives CDR1 MNHNS, CDR2 SASEGT. The length of the CDR3 is 13 residues. The CDR3, as DNA: TGTGCCAGCCAAACGGCTCGGGGAGAGACCCAGTACTTC. Translating gives CASQTARGETQYF.

The CDR3 reads CASSLVGGGPPVWELFF. The CDR3 region has the DNA TGCGCCAGCAGCTTGGTAGGCGGGGGCCCCCCCGTGTGGGAGCTGTTTTTT. V gene TRBV5-1 combines with J gene TRBJ2-2; a weak D match, TRBD2 (7 bases). This CDR3 has 17 amino acids. Germline CDR1 reads SGHRS; CDR2 reads YFSETQ. V lost 0 bases and J lost 9, with 21 bases in between.

The CDR3 spells CASSEALLGTPDKASGNTIYF. The CDR3 coding sequence is TGTGCCAGCAGTGAAGCGCTTCTGGGGACCCCTGATAAGGCTTCTGGAAACACCATATATTTT. This chain connects TRBV2 to TRBJ1-3; a weak D match, TRBD1 (5 bases). This CDR3 comprises 21 residues. CDR1 is SNHLY and CDR2 is FYNNEI in the germline V gene. The ends were cut back, 0 bases at V and 1 base at J, with 25 bases in the middle.

The chain joins TRBV7-2 to TRBJ2-3, with a tentative D call TRBD2 (6 bases). The CDR3 is 15 amino acids. V dropped 5 bases and J dropped 5 bases, with 17 bases sitting between them. In germline, CDR1 is SGHTA, CDR2 FQGNSA. CDR3 DNA sequence: TGTGCCAGCAGCCCGTATAGTGGGGGGAGAGATACGCAGTATTTT. Amino acids: CASSPYSGGRDTQYF. Based on the CDR3 plus reference TRBV7-2 and TRBJ2-3, the full variable domain is GAGVSQSPSNKVTEKGKDVELRCDPISGHTALYWYRQSLGQGLEFLIYFQGNSAPDKSGLPSDRFSAERTGGSVSTLTIQRTQQEDSAVYLCASSPYSGGRDTQYFGPGTRLTVL.

The V and J genes are TRBV9 and TRBJ2-2; maybe TRBD2 (6 bases). Looked up from germline, CDR1 is SGDLS and CDR2 is YYNGEE. This CDR3 is built from 22 residues. V shed 0 bases and J shed 2 bases, with 29 bases lying between them. The CDR3 sequence: CASSVGGRTPSSYRSNTGELFF. The DNA of the CDR3 is TGTGCCAGCAGCGTAGGAGGGAGGACACCCAGCTCTTACCGCTCCAACACCGGGGAGCTGTTTTTT. Full variable domain (missing parts from reference TRBV9 and TRBJ2-2): DSGVTQTPKHLITATGQRVTLRCSPRSGDLSVYWYQQSLDQGLQFLIQYYNGEERAKGNILERFSAQQFPDLHSELNLSSLELGDSALYFCASSVGGRTPSSYRSNTGELFFGEGSRLTVL.

The chain recombines TRBV11-2 with TRBJ2-1; D gene unclear. The germline V gene encodes CDR1 SGHAT and CDR2 FQNNGV. The CDR3 consists of 15 residues. The ends were cut back, 3 bases at V and 0 bases at J, with 9 bases in the middle. CDR3 loop: CASSFDPSSYNEQFF. In DNA, the CDR3 is TGTGCCAGCAGCTTCGACCCTAGCTCCTACAATGAGCAGTTCTTC. Full variable domain (rest looked up from reference TRBV11-2 and TRBJ2-1): EAGVAQSPRYKIIEKRQSVAFWCNPISGHATLYWYQQILGQGPKLLIQFQNNGVVDDSQLPKDRFSAERLKGVDSTLKIQPAKLEDSAVYLCASSFDPSSYNEQFFGPGTRLTVL.

The chain employs TRBV5-1 and TRBJ2-1, with 12 bases fitting TRBD2. The germline CDR1 and CDR2 sequences are SGHRS and YFSETQ. This CDR3 region has 16 residues. V lost 3 bases and J lost 4; bases outside the gene matches: 5. The CDR3 region has the DNA TGCGCCAGCAGCTGGCTAGCGGGAGGGAGGTACAATGAGCAGTTCTTC. It translates to CASSWLAGGRYNEQFF. Full variable domain (outside the CDR3, taken from reference TRBV5-1 and TRBJ2-1): KAGVTQTPRYLIKTRGQQVTLSCSPISGHRSVSWYQQTPGQGLQFLFEYFSETQRNKGNFPGRFSGRQFSNSRSEMNVSTLELGDSALYLCASSWLAGGRYNEQFFGPGTRLTVL.

This clone has only a few counts. The gene calls are TRBV6-6 and TRBJ1-4; D possibly corresponds to TRBD1 (6 bases). The CDR3 covers 16 residues. The V gene lost 6 bases and the J gene lost 0 bases, with 14 bases spanning the gap. Germline V gene sequence: CDR1 MNHNY, CDR2 SVGAGI (reference sequence). The CDR3 here is CASRSSGGATNEKLFF. In DNA form, the CDR3 reads TGTGCCAGCAGGTCAAGTGGGGGCGCAACTAATGAAAAACTGTTTTTT.

V gene TRBV27 combines with J gene TRBJ2-7; 11 positions match TRBD2. Germline V CDR1 and CDR2: MNHEY, SMNVEV (reference sequence). Trimming at V came to 3 bases and at J to 3 bases, leaving 4 bases not matched to a gene. CDR3 length: 15 amino acids. The CDR3 sequence: CASSLAGTSGYEQYF. The CDR3 DNA reads TGTGCCAGCAGTTTGGCCGGGACTAGCGGCTACGAGCAGTACTTC.

V is TRBV7-2 and J is TRBJ1-1, with unresolved D. V gave up 8 bases and J gave up 1 base, with 14 bases separating them. The CDR3 sequence is 14 residues long. Germline-derived CDR1 and CDR2 are SGHTA and FQGNSA. This chain's CDR3 is CASSPYYGNTEAFF. The CDR3 region has the DNA TGTGCCAGCTCACCCTACTACGGGAACACTGAAGCTTTCTTT.

The V call is TRBV28, the J call TRBJ2-7, with 14 bases that match TRBD2. Trimming removed 2 bases from V and 3 bases from J; junction bases left unmatched: 6. Germline lookup yields CDR1 MDHEN and CDR2 SYDVKM. The CDR3 extends over 17 amino acids. The CDR3 sequence is CASSLTIGLAGGYEQYF. The CDR3 DNA is TGTGCCAGCAGTTTAACGATTGGACTAGCGGGAGGCTACGAGCAGTACTTC. The full variable domain, its missing parts supplied by reference TRBV28 and TRBJ2-7, is DVKVTQSSRYLVKRTGEKVFLECVQDMDHENMFWYRQDPGLGLRLIYFSYDVKMKEKGDIPEGYSVSREKKERFSLILESASTNQTSMYLCASSLTIGLAGGYEQYFGPGTRLTVT.

The chain recombines TRBV30 with TRBJ2-7, with 8 positions matching TRBD1. In germline, CDR1 is GTSNPN, CDR2 SVGIG (reference sequence). This CDR3 region has 13 residues. Germline trimming cut 4 bases from V and 7 bases from J; bases unmatched to any gene: 9. For the CDR3, the DNA is TGTGCCTGGACGGTAGGCAGGGGGCGTGAGCAGTACTTC. Translating it yields CAWTVGRGREQYF.

The chain has TRBV27 and TRBJ2-1; TRBD2 matches 11 bases. Germline V lookup: CDR1 MNHEY, CDR2 SMNVEV (reference sequence). This CDR3 comprises 16 residues. With 2 bases clipped from V and 4 bases from J, the junction kept 4 bases outside the gene matches. The CDR3 protein is CASSLLGTSGYNEQFF. DNA for the CDR3: TGTGCCAGCAGTTTACTCGGGACTAGCGGATACAATGAGCAGTTCTTC.

The genes are TRBV7-9 and TRBJ1-2; 7 bases map to TRBD1. The junction had 9 bases not matched to a gene; V was cut back by 3 bases and J by 5 bases. The CDR3 runs to 15 residues. Germline V lookup: CDR1 SEHNR, CDR2 FQNEAQ (reference sequence). In nucleotides, the CDR3 is TGTGCCAGCAGCTTCGGGGAGGGGGCACGATATGGCTACACCTTC. Protein: CASSFGEGARYGYTF.

V is TRBV7-9 and J is TRBJ2-3; D is unclear. With 1 base removed from V and 0 bases from J, the gap between germline ends came to 11 bases. The CDR3 covers 16 residues. Germline V gene lookup returns CDR1 SEHNR and CDR2 FQNEAQ (reference sequence). Written as DNA, the CDR3 is TGTGCCAGCAGCTTAGTGGTTGGCCCCAGCACAGATACGCAGTATTTT. This codes for CASSLVVGPSTDTQYF. Full variable domain (missing parts from reference TRBV7-9 and TRBJ2-3): DTGVSQNPRHKITKRGQNVTFRCDPISEHNRLYWYRQTLGQGPEFLTYFQNEAQLEKSRLLSDRFSAERPKGSFSTLEIQRTEQGDSAMYLCASSLVVGPSTDTQYFGPGTRLTVL.

The rearrangement joins TRBV2 to TRBJ2-5; D may be TRBD1 (6 bases). This CDR3 has 15 amino acids. The germline V gene has CDR1 SNHLY and CDR2 FYNNEI. V was trimmed by 5 bases and J by 1 base, leaving 14 bases between them. The CDR3 reads CASSTGYSPQETQYF. The DNA of the CDR3 is TGTGCCAGCAGTACAGGGTATTCCCCCCAAGAGACCCAGTACTTC.

This chain joins TRBV9 and TRBJ2-5; perhaps TRBD1 as D (5 bases). The CDR3 runs 14 residues. The V and J ends lost 0 bases and 0 bases respectively, with 6 bases between them. Germline CDR1 SGDLS, CDR2 YYNGEE. The CDR3 bases are TGTGCCAGCAGCGTAGGACAGTACCAAGAGACCCAGTACTTC. It is translated as CASSVGQYQETQYF.

The chain links TRBV28 to TRBJ2-7; 9 bases map to TRBD1. The CDR3 contains 15 residues. Germline V lookup: CDR1 MDHEN, CDR2 SYDVKM. J gave up 0 bases and V 4 bases, and 4 bases lay outside the gene matches. This CDR3 reads CASSSPTGGSYEQYF. DNA of the CDR3: TGTGCCAGCAGTTCCCCGACAGGGGGCTCCTACGAGCAGTACTTC.

CDR3 coding DNA: TGTGCCAGCAGCTTAGCAGGGGGCGGCAGATCTGGGGCCAACGTCCTGACTTTC. Amino acids: CASSLAGGGRSGANVLTF. The V call is TRBV7-8, the J call TRBJ2-6; 7 bases align to TRBD1. CDR1 is SGHVS and CDR2 is FQNEAQ in the germline V gene. V lost 0 bases to trimming and J lost 1 base; unmatched junction nucleotides: 6. This CDR3 is 18 amino acids long.

This chain links TRBV9 with TRBJ1-6; maybe TRBD1 (5 bases). CDR1 is SGDLS and CDR2 is YYNGEE in the germline V gene. V lost 3 bases and J 0 bases, leaving 16 bases between the germline ends. The CDR3 loop spans 18 amino acids. For the CDR3, the DNA is TGTGCCAGCAGCGGGGGGTCGCAGACGAGCTCCTATAATTCACCCCTCCACTTT. This sequence encodes CASSGGSQTSSYNSPLHF.

V gene TRBV4-3 combines with J gene TRBJ1-2; no clear D. V was cut by 0 bases and J by 4 bases, with 12 bases left in between. Germline CDR1 and CDR2: LGHNA and YSLEER. This CDR3 is 15 amino acids long. The CDR3 bases are TGCGCCAGCAGCCAAGACCCCACTAGGGTCTATGGCTACACCTTC. Translated, it gives CASSQDPTRVYGYTF.